These T cell receptor beta chains were read from a single sample in a study of cytomegalovirus exposure and HLA in healthy donors. Only in-frame clones appear in the TCRdb table, and some are missing; sequencing was by immunoSEQ multiplex PCR. The table has roughly 81,000 clones, around 79% seen once; the top ten hold 2% to 3%. Sequencing input: PBMCs. The source of these receptors is a man younger than 45 in good health and CMV-seronegative. Each CDR3 is given with its conserved first and last residue. D genes are given only for firm matches. Clone size is not always given. Where it is, it says once, few, many or a class for expanded clones.

length	size	V	J	D	DNA	CDR3
13	few	TRBV6-5	TRBJ2-1	-	TGTGCCAGCAGTTACGACCATAGGACTCAGCAGTTCTTC	CASSYDHRTQQFF
14	-	TRBV27	TRBJ2-7	TRBD2	TGTGCCAGCAGCCACGGGACTAGCGGCTACGAGCAGTACTTC	CASSHGTSGYEQYF
15	-	TRBV7-3	TRBJ2-1	TRBD1	TGTGCCAGCAGCCTGGACAGGGCCTCCTACAATGAGCAGTTCTTC	CASSLDRASYNEQFF
10	-	TRBV20-1	TRBJ2-3	-	TGCAGTGCTCAGAAAGATACGCAGTATTTT	CSAQKDTQYF
13	-	TRBV15	TRBJ2-7	-	TGTGCCACCAGGGCGAACAGGGTCTACGAGCAGTACTTC	CATRANRVYEQYF
18	-	TRBV28	TRBJ1-4	TRBD1	TGTGCCAGCAGTTTATCTACCAGACAGGGCCCGCATAATGAAAAACTGTTTTTT	CASSLSTRQGPHNEKLFF
16	-	TRBV30	TRBJ1-5	-	TGTGCCTGGAGTGTACCACCGGGACACTCCAATCAGCCCCAGCATTTT	CAWSVPPGHSNQPQHF
16	-	TRBV6-1	TRBJ2-2	TRBD2	TGTGCCAGCAGAGAACTAGCGGGATCAAACACCGGGGAGCTGTTTTTT	CASRELAGSNTGELFF
16	-	TRBV4-1	TRBJ2-1	-	TGCGCCAGCAGCCAAGAAATGCTAGGGAGGGGGGATGAGCAGTTCTTC	CASSQEMLGRGDEQFF
15	once	TRBV5-1	TRBJ1-3	-	TGCGCCAGCAGTACTGGCGGGGGATCTGGAAACACCATATATTTT	CASSTGGGSGNTIYF
16	-	TRBV5-1	TRBJ1-1	-	TGCGCCCGCAGCTCCCTCGCGGGGAGCAAGAACACTGAAGCTTTCTTT	CARSSLAGSKNTEAFF
11	-	TRBV20-1	TRBJ2-7	TRBD1	TGCAGTGCGCGGACAGGTTACGAGCAGTACTTC	CSARTGYEQYF
14	-	TRBV11-3	TRBJ2-2	TRBD2	TGTGCCAGCAGCTCACGGGAGGGCCCCGGGGAGCTGTTTTTT	CASSSREGPGELFF
17	-	TRBV10-3	TRBJ2-5	TRBD2	TGTGCCCTACCTCACCCGGGGGAAGCGGGAGACGGGGAGACCCAGTACTTC	CALPHPGEAGDGETQYF
13	medium-sized	TRBV27	TRBJ2-7	-	TGTGCCAGCAGTAGACAGAGCTCCTACGAGCAGTACTTC	CASSRQSSYEQYF
19	once	TRBV7-9	TRBJ2-2	TRBD1	TGTGCCAGCAGTTCTGCTCCGGGACAGGCCTTCATCCTGACCGGGGAGCTGTTTTTT	CASSSAPGQAFILTGELFF
15	-	TRBV27	TRBJ2-6	-	TGTGCCAGCAGTTTTGGGAGCTCTGGGGCCAACGTCCTGACTTTC	CASSFGSSGANVLTF
14	-	TRBV5-8	TRBJ2-7	TRBD1	TGTGCCAGCAGCTGGGGACAGGGGGGAAACGAGCAGTACTTC	CASSWGQGGNEQYF
18	-	TRBV5-1	TRBJ2-2	-	TGCGCCAGCAGCTTGGGGGCTGCGGGGACAGCGAACACCGGGGAGCTGTTTTTT	CASSLGAAGTANTGELFF
18	-	TRBV18	TRBJ2-7	-	TGTGCCAGCTCACCGTCTGGGGCCTCCTGGCGCCAAACCTACGAGCAGTACTTC	CASSPSGASWRQTYEQYF
16	once	TRBV13	TRBJ2-7	TRBD1	TGTGCCAGCAGCTCACTAGTAAAACAGGGGGGTCTCGAGCAGTACTTC	CASSSLVKQGGLEQYF
13	few	TRBV18	TRBJ2-4	-	TGTGCCAGCTCACCAGTAACCCAGAACATTCAGTACTTC	CASSPVTQNIQYF
14	-	TRBV19	TRBJ2-2	TRBD2	TGTGCCAGTAGTACCCGGGCCAGCGGGAGGGAGCTGTTTTTT	CASSTRASGRELFF
14	-	TRBV6-1	TRBJ2-3	-	TGTGCCAGCAGATTAGCGGCCTTCACAGATACGCAGTATTTT	CASRLAAFTDTQYF
11	-	TRBV5-8	TRBJ2-1	-	TGTGCCAGCAGCCTAGTCGTTGAGCAGTTCTTC	CASSLVVEQFF
15	-	TRBV7-2	TRBJ1-4	-	TGTGCCAGCAGCTTTAAATCGGGGTATAAGGAAAAACTGTTTTTT	CASSFKSGYKEKLFF
14	-	TRBV7-2	TRBJ2-7	TRBD2	TGTGCCAGCAGCCTTAGCGGGAACTCCTACGAGCAGTACTTC	CASSLSGNSYEQYF
16	-	TRBV30	TRBJ1-4	-	TGTGCCTGGAGTGTATCTGGGGCTGCAACTAATGAAAAACTGTTTTTT	CAWSVSGAATNEKLFF
14	-	TRBV6-1	TRBJ1-2	-	TGTGCCAGCAGTGAACGGGCACAGGGTTCTGGCTACACCTTC	CASSERAQGSGYTF
18	-	TRBV19	TRBJ2-3	TRBD2	TGTGCCAGTAGTCTCGGACTAGCGGGAGGGCCCTGGACAGATACGCAGTATTTT	CASSLGLAGGPWTDTQYF
18	-	TRBV28	TRBJ1-1	TRBD1	TGTGCCAGCAGTTTAGCCCACGTCGCGGGACAGCTGAACACTGAAGCTTTCTTT	CASSLAHVAGQLNTEAFF
16	once	TRBV27	TRBJ1-5	TRBD1	TGTGCCAGCAGCCGGGACAGCGCTAATAGCAATCAGCCCCAGCATTTT	CASSRDSANSNQPQHF
17	-	TRBV19	TRBJ2-2	-	TGTGCCAGCTTTGGGGCCTCCAGACAGGCCATAACCGGGGAGCTGTTTTTT	CASFGASRQAITGELFF
14	-	TRBV11-1	TRBJ2-4	TRBD2	TGTGCCAGCAGCTTAACCGTTCGGGGGGACATTCAGTACTTC	CASSLTVRGDIQYF
15	-	TRBV5-6	TRBJ2-7	TRBD1	TGTGCCAGCAGATTAACCGGGACAGCGTACTACGAGCAGTACTTC	CASRLTGTAYYEQYF
13	-	TRBV29-1	TRBJ2-7	-	TGCAGCGTTGGGTTCGGGTTGGACTACGAGCAGTACTTC	CSVGFGLDYEQYF
21	-	TRBV23-1	TRBJ1-1	TRBD1	TGCGCCAGCAGTCACCCGGGACAGGAGTTTGCCCTAACTTATAAGAACACTGAAGCTTTCTTT	CASSHPGQEFALTYKNTEAFF
13	-	TRBV19	TRBJ2-7	-	TGTGCCAGTAGTGGACGGACGGGGTACGAGCAGTACTTC	CASSGRTGYEQYF
14	-	TRBV30	TRBJ2-7	-	TGTGCCTGGGGGGGAGGGGGTTCTATCTACGAGCAGTACTTC	CAWGGGGSIYEQYF
14	-	TRBV2	TRBJ1-1	-	TGTGCCAGCAGTGAAGTTGGGAGGAACACTGAAGCTTTCTTT	CASSEVGRNTEAFF
17	-	TRBV7-8	TRBJ2-3	-	TGTGCCAGCAGCTTAAAGCGAAGGATGCCGCGCCCAGATACGCAGTATTTT	CASSLKRRMPRPDTQYF
15	-	TRBV11-2	TRBJ1-4	TRBD1	TGTGCCAGCAGCATCGACAGGGCGACTAATGAAAAACTGTTTTTT	CASSIDRATNEKLFF
15	-	TRBV7-9	TRBJ2-7	TRBD1	TGTGCCAGCAGCCGGGACAGGGGGAGGTTCGACGAGCAGTACTTC	CASSRDRGRFDEQYF
12	-	TRBV7-2	TRBJ1-5	-	TGTGCCAGCAGCTTACTTAATCAGCCCCAGCATTTT	CASSLLNQPQHF
13	-	TRBV6-6	TRBJ2-7	-	TGTGCCGTCCACGGCGGAAGCTCCTACGAGCAGTACTTC	CAVHGGSSYEQYF
14	-	TRBV13	TRBJ1-1	-	TGTGCCAGCAGCTTTACTCAGGGTTACACTGAAGCTTTCTTT	CASSFTQGYTEAFF
17	-	TRBV11-2	TRBJ1-4	-	TGTGCCAGCAGCTTAGCGGGGGGAGCGGCAACTAATGAAAAACTGTTTTTT	CASSLAGGAATNEKLFF
15	-	TRBV7-9	TRBJ2-1	-	TGTGCCAGCAGCTCCCTAGCCGACCCCTACAATGAGCAGTTCTTC	CASSSLADPYNEQFF
14	-	TRBV9	TRBJ2-7	-	TGTGCCAGCAGCCCCCACGCGAGAGGCGACGAGCAGTACTTC	CASSPHARGDEQYF
13	-	TRBV7-2	TRBJ1-2	TRBD1	TGTGCCAGCACCCGGGACAGGGGCTATGGCTACACCTTC	CASTRDRGYGYTF
16	-	TRBV19	TRBJ1-5	-	TGTGCCAGTAGTATTCAAACAGCTTATAGCAATCAGCCCCAGCATTTT	CASSIQTAYSNQPQHF
17	once	TRBV28	TRBJ2-5	TRBD1	TGTGCCAGCAGCCTGGGCGAACAGGGGGCAGGTCAAGAGACCCAGTACTTC	CASSLGEQGAGQETQYF
16	-	TRBV4-2	TRBJ2-7	TRBD1	TGTGCCAGCAGCCAAGAGGGGACAGGGGGTGTGGACGAGCAGTACTTC	CASSQEGTGGVDEQYF
13	-	TRBV7-8	TRBJ1-1	-	TGTGCCAGCAGCTTAGAGGGGGACACTGAAGCTTTCTTT	CASSLEGDTEAFF
14	-	TRBV18	TRBJ2-3	-	TGTGCCAGCTCACCGACCGGGGTTTCAGATACGCAGTATTTT	CASSPTGVSDTQYF
14	-	TRBV11-2	TRBJ2-3	-	TGTGCCAGCAGCTTAGTGGCGGGGCCGGATACGCAGTATTTT	CASSLVAGPDTQYF
15	-	TRBV7-9	TRBJ2-3	TRBD1	TGTGCCAGCAGCTTAAGGGGACAGCTCACAGATACGCAGTATTTT	CASSLRGQLTDTQYF